This T cell receptor (beta chain) was found in a study of Ad26.COV2.S vaccination and SARS-CoV-2 variants. V dropped 2 bases and J dropped 6 bases, with 6 bases sitting between them. CDR1 and CDR2 (germline): SGHNT, YYREEE (reference sequence). The CDR3 spans 12 residues. Sequencing was performed with immunoSEQ multiplex PCR; in TCRdb, only in-frame clones are kept and a portion is missing. The table records 330,000 or so clones, under 90% of them present only once. As for treatment: some 20 received Ad26.COV2.S at low or high dose, single or two shots; about 5 received placebo; per-sample allocation not given. It was on day 63 after the first vaccine or placebo injection that samples were taken.

The sequences come from peripheral blood, collected in a trial of Ad26.COV2.S vaccine versus placebo. The J gene is TRBJ2-1, the V gene TRBV5-4; D is unclear. The sequence was obtained from a person aged 18-60 years who received the Ad26.COV2.S COVID-19 vaccine or a placebo. The chain's CDR3 is CASSLKSNEQFF. The CDR3 bases are TGTGCCAGCAGCTTAAAGAGCAATGAGCAGTTCTTC.